The sequence of this TCR beta chain was determined in a study of blood T cell repertoires in COVID-19. Turning to the study itself: T cells, B-cell-depleted T cells, or PBMCs provided the cDNA or gDNA that served as material.

Authors' analysis steps: Quantification of nucleated cells was approximated via reference gene primer amplification. Clones were read by immunoSEQ multiplex PCR, and TCRdb kept only the in-frame ones, dropping some. V and J calls and clone size are given by that table; D and trimming were obtained from the DNA. The sample has under 45,000 clones, roughly three quarters seen once. The CDR3 covers 12 residues. V was cut by 8 bases and J by 4 bases, with 10 bases left in between. Specimen: peripheral blood. The origin of this receptor is a man of 80 years or more with acute or convalescent COVID-19. The rearrangement uses TRBV12-3 or TRBV12-4 and TRBJ2-3; tentative D call: TRBD1 (6 bases). The CDR3 nucleotides read TGTGCCAGCCTGGGGGCGGCAGATACGCAGTATTTT. Translating it yields CASLGAADTQYF.